This T cell receptor beta chain is drawn from a study of blood T cell repertoires in COVID-19. Overall study: The analysed material was cDNA or gDNA that came from T cells, B-cell-depleted T cells, or PBMCs.

Authors' data handling: It was from reference gene primer amplification that nucleated cell counts were estimated. Method: immunoSEQ multiplex PCR; TCRdb's copy keeps in-frame clones and lacks some. V, J and clone size were drawn from that table, and D and trimming were deduced from the DNA. The table records about 260,000 clones, 70% to 85% of them present only once. CDR1 and CDR2 from the germline V gene are SGDLS and YYNGEE. Trimming took 3 bases from V and 0 from J, leaving 13 bases between them. This CDR3 has 16 residues. The clonotype was recovered from a woman older than 75 with acute or convalescent COVID-19. Sequenced input: peripheral blood. V usage is TRBV9 and J usage is TRBJ2-1; the D gene is possibly TRBD2 (7 bases). The CDR3: CASSGGGRSSYNEQFF. In nucleotides, the CDR3 is TGTGCCAGCAGCGGGGGGGGGCGAAGCTCCTACAATGAGCAGTTCTTC.